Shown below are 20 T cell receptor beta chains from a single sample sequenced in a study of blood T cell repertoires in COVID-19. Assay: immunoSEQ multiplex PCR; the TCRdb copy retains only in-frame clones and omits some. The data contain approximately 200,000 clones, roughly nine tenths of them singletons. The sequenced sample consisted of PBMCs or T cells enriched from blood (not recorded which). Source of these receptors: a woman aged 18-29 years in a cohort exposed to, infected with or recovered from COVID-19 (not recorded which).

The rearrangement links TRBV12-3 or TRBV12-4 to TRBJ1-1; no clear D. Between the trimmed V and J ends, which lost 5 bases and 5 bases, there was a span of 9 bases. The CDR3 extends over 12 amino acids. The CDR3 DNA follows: TGTGCCAGCAGTCCGCACGCGACTGAAGCTTTCTTT. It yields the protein CASSPHATEAFF.

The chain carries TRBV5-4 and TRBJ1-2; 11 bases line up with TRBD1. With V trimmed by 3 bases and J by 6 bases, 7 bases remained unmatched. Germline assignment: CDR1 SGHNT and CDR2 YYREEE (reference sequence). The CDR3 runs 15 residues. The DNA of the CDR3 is TGTGCCAGCAGCTCACCGGGACAGGGGGATAATGGCTACACCTTC. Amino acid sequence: CASSSPGQGDNGYTF.

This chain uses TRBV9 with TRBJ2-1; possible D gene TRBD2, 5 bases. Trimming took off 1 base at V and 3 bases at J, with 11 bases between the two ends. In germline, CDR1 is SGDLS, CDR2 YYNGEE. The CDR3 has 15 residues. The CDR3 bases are TGTGCCAGCAGCGTATCCCCGGGGTTCTACAATGAGCAGTTCTTC. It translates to CASSVSPGFYNEQFF.

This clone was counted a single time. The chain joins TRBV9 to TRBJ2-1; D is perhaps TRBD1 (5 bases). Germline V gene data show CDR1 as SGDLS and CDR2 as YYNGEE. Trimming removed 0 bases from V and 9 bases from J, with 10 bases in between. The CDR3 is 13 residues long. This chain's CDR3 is CASSVDNTGEQFF. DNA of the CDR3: TGTGCCAGCAGCGTAGACAATACAGGTGAGCAGTTCTTC.

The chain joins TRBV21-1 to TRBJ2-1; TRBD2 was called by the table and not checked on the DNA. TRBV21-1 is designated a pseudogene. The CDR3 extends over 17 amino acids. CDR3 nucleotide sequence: TGTGCCAGCTTCACAAAAGACGCGGGGGGTGCCTACAATGAGCAGTTCTTC. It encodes CASFTKDAGGAYNEQFF.

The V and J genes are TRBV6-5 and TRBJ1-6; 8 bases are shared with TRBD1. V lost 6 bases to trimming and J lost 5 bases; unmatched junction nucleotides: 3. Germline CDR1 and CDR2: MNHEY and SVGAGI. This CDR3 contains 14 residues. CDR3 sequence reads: CASSRQGNNSPLHF. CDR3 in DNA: TGTGCCAGCAGCCGACAGGGGAATAATTCACCCCTCCACTTT.

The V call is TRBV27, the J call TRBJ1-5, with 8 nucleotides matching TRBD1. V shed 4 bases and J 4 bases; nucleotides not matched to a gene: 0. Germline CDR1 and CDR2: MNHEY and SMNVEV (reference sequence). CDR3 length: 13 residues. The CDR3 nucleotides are TGTGCCAGCAGTTGGACAGGGAATCAGCCCCAGCATTTT. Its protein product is CASSWTGNQPQHF.

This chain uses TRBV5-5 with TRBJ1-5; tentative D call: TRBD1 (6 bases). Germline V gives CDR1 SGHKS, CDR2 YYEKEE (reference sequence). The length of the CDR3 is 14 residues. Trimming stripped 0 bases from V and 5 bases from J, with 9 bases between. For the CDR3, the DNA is TGTGCCAGCAGCTTGGAGGCAGGGGATCAGCCCCAGCATTTT. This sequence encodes CASSLEAGDQPQHF. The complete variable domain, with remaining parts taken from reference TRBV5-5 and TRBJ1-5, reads DAGVTQSPTHLIKTRGQQVTLRCSPISGHKSVSWYQQVLGQGPQFIFQYYEKEERGRGNFPDRFSARQFPNYSSELNVNALLLGDSALYLCASSLEAGDQPQHFGDGTRLSIL.

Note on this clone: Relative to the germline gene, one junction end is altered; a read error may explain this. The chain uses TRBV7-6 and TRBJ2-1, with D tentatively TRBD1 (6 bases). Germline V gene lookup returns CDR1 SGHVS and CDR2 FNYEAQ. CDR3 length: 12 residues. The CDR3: CASSLTTGHVVF. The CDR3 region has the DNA TGTGCCAGCAGCTTAACCACGGGACATGTCGTCTTC. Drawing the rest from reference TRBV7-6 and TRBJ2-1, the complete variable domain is GAGVSQSPRYKVTKRGQDVALRCDPISGHVSLYWYRQALGQGPEFLTYFNYEAQQDKSGLPNDRFSAERPEGSISTLTIQRTEQRDSAMYRCASSLTTGHVVFGPGTRLTVL.

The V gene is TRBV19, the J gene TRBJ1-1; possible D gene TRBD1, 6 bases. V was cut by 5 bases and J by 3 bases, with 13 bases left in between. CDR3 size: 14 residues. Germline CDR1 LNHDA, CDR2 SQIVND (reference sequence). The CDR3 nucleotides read TGTGCCAGTAGTCCCCGACAGGAATACACTGAAGCTTTCTTT. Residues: CASSPRQEYTEAFF. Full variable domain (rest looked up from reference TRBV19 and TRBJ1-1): DGGITQSPKYLFRKEGQNVTLSCEQNLNHDAMYWYRQDPGQGLRLIYYSQIVNDFQKGDIAEGYSVSREKKESFPLTVTSAQKNPTAFYLCASSPRQEYTEAFFGQGTRLTVV.

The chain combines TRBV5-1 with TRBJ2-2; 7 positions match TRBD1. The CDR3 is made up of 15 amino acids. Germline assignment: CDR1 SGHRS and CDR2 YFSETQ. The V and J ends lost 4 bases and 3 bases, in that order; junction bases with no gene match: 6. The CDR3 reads CASSPGDRDTGELFF. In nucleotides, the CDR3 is TGCGCCAGCAGCCCAGGGGACAGAGACACCGGGGAGCTGTTTTTT.

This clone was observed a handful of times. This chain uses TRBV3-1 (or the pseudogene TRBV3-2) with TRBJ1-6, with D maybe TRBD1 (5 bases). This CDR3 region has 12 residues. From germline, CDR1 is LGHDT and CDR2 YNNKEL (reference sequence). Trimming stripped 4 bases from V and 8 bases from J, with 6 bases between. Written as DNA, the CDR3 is TGTGCCAGCAGCCGGGGGGATTCACCCCTCCACTTT. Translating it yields CASSRGDSPLHF.

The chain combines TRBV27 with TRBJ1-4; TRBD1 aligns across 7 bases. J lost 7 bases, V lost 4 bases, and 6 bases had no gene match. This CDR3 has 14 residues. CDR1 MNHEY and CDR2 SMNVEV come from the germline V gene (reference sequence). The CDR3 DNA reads TGTGCCAGCAGTTCGGGACAGACAGGTGAAAAACTGTTTTTT. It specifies CASSSGQTGEKLFF.

The CDR3 bases are TGCGCCAGCAGTTGGACTAGCGGGTCCTACGAGCAGTACTTC. Amino acid sequence: CASSWTSGSYEQYF. J is TRBJ2-7 and V is TRBV5-1, with 11 positions matching TRBD2. Per germline, CDR1 SGHRS and CDR2 YFSETQ. This CDR3 spans 14 amino acids. With V trimmed by 5 bases and J by 1 base, 2 bases remained unmatched.

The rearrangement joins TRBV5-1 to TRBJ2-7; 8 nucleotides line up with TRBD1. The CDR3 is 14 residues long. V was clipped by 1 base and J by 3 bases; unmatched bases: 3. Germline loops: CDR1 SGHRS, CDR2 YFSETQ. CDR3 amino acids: CASSLQGQGYEQYF. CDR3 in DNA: TGCGCCAGCAGCTTGCAAGGACAGGGCTACGAGCAGTACTTC.

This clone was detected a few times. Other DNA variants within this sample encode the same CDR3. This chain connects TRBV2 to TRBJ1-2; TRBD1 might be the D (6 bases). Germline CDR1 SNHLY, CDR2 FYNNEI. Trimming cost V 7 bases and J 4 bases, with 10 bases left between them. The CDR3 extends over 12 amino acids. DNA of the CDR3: TGTGCCAGCACTTTGGACAGCTATGGCTACACCTTC. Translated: CASTLDSYGYTF.

CDR3 bases: TGTGCCAGCAGCCCGCGGGAGAGCTCCTACAATGAGCAGTTCTTC. Residues: CASSPRESSYNEQFF. The rearrangement links TRBV13 to TRBJ2-1; 7 bases agree with TRBD2. The germline gives CDR1 PRHDT, CDR2 FYEKMQ (reference sequence). The ends lost 5 bases at V and 0 bases at J; junction bases unmatched: 4. This CDR3 region has 15 residues. Full variable domain (remainder filled in from reference TRBV13 and TRBJ2-1): AAGVIQSPRHLIKEKRETATLKCYPIPRHDTVYWYQQGPGQDPQFLISFYEKMQSDKGSIPDRFSAQQFSDYHSELNMSSLELGDSALYFCASSPRESSYNEQFFGPGTRLTVL.

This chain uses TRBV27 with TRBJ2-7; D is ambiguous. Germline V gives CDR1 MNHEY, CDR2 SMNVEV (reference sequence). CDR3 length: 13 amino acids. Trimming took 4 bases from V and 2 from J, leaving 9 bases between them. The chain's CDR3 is CASSSGLTYEQYF. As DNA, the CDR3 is TGTGCCAGCAGTTCTGGCTTGACCTACGAGCAGTACTTC.

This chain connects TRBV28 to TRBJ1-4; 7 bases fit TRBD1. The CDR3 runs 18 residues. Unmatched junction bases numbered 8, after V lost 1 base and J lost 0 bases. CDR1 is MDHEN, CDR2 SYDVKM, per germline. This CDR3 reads CASSLLGQSFATNEKLFF. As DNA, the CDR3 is TGTGCCAGCAGTTTATTGGGACAGTCGTTTGCAACTAATGAAAAACTGTTTTTT. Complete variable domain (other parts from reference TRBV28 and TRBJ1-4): DVKVTQSSRYLVKRTGEKVFLECVQDMDHENMFWYRQDPGLGLRLIYFSYDVKMKEKGDIPEGYSVSREKKERFSLILESASTNQTSMYLCASSLLGQSFATNEKLFFGSGTQLSVL.

CDR3: CASSLSPRDTQYF. The CDR3, as DNA: TGTGCCAGCAGCCTAAGTCCGCGGGATACGCAGTATTTT. J is TRBJ2-3 and V is TRBV7-3, with no clear D. Per the germline V gene, CDR1 is SGHTA and CDR2 is FQGTGA. V shed 5 bases and J shed 6 bases, with 12 bases lying between them. The CDR3 spans 13 residues.